This T cell receptor (beta chain) was sequenced during a study of T cell repertoires in cytomegalovirus infection. Study information: From public TCR beta signatures came an indication of both CMV infection and matching HLA type.

At least ten counts were recorded for this clonotype. As yet, its antigen is unknown. Whole-study findings and limits: Accumulated public TCR beta family frequency recognized individuals carrying CMV together with the relevant HLA. Across the ex vivo response, the dominant clonotypes were HLA-C-restricted CMV-specific TCR beta clonotypes.

The V end was cut by 5 bases, the J end by 2 bases, with 13 bases between. Germline values: CDR1 SGHVS, CDR2 FQNEAQ. The CDR3 length is 14 residues. TCRdb used MiXCR to reprocess the reads, holding one entry per CDR3 protein. The sample consists of 630,000 or so distinct CDR3 sequences, approximately 25% of them appearing once. This clonotype was sampled from a human donor in good health (CMV status not recorded). Some clones in this sample may be carry-over from other donors' samples. The chain combines TRBV7-8 with TRBJ2-7; the D is unclear. The material sequenced was CD8+ T cells from PBMCs. CDR3 residues: CASSIQHPPYEQYV. For the CDR3, the DNA is TGTGCCAGCAGCATCCAACACCCTCCCTACGAGCAGTACGTC.